This TCR beta chain was profiled in a study of regulatory T cells in long-lasting Graves disease. Across the study: Antithyroid drugs had been given to newly diagnosed Graves' patients for under 3 months. Overall study results and limits: Persistent disease was associated with favored TRBV28 usage and with favored use of TRBJ1-2 and TRBJ2-5.

The CDR3 length is 16 residues. Between the trimmed V and J ends, which lost 7 bases and 1 base, there was a span of 18 bases. Construction of TCR beta libraries relied on iRepertoire HTBI primers and on Arm-PCR targeting CDR3 regions. TCRdb independently ran MiXCR on the multiplex PCR reads; one entry per CDR3 protein. The table shows roughly 560,000 distinct CDR3 sequences, with about 15% occurring only once. As to time point: newly diagnosed GD, antithyroid drugs for less than 3 months. The authors made the TCR library using RNA they extracted from PBMCs. A note on this clonotype: The antigen remains unidentified. A much larger clone lies one base from this, so it may be a read error.

This sample also appeared in a second study, on T cells in Graves' hyperthyroidism and ophthalmopathy. This second study notes: Researchers found most expanded thyroid clonotypes above 0.001 in blood as well. With a median lead of approximately 6.4 months before onset, the model predicted ophthalmopathy.

The V call is TRBV12-3 or TRBV12-4, the J call TRBJ2-3, with D possibly matching TRBD2 (6 bases). This specimen consisted of peripheral blood mononuclear cells (PBMCs), obtained at new diagnosis, from a patient treated with antithyroid drugs. The clonotype was recovered from a woman aged 35-60 years with Graves disease. CDR3 residues: CASNPTGVSRTDTQYF. In DNA form, the CDR3 reads TGTGCCAGCAACCCAACGGGGGTCTCTCGCACAGATACGCAGTATTTT.